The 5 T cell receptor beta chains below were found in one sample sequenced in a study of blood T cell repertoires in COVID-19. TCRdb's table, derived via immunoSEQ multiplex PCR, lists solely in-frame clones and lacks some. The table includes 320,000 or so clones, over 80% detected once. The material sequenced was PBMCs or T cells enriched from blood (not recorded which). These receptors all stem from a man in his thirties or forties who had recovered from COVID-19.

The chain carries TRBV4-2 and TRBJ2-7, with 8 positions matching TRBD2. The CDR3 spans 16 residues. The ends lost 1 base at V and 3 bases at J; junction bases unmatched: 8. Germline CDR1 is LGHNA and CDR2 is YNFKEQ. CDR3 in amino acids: CASSQAGTSGYYEQYF. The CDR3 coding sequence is TGTGCCAGCAGCCAAGCCGGCACTAGCGGTTACTACGAGCAGTACTTC.

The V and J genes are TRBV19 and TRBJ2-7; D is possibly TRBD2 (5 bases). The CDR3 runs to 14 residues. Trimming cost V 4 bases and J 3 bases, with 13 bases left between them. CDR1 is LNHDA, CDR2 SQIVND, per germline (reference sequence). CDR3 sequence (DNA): TGTGCCAGTAGTACTGGACGGGGATTCTACGAGCAGTACTTC. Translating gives CASSTGRGFYEQYF.

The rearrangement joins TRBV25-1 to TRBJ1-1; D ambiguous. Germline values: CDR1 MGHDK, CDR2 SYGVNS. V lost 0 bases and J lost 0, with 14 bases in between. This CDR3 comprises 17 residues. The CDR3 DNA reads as TGTGCCAGCAGTGAATACCCGGGGAGCGCGTTGAACACTGAAGCTTTCTTT. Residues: CASSEYPGSALNTEAFF. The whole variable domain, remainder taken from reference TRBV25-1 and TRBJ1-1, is EADIYQTPRYLVIGTGKKITLECSQTMGHDKMYWYQQDPGMELHLIHYSYGVNSTEKGDLSSESTVSRIRTEHFPLTLESARPSHTSQYLCASSEYPGSALNTEAFFGQGTRLTVV.

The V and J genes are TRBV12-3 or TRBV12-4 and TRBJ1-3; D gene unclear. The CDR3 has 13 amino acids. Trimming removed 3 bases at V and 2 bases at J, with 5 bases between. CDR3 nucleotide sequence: TGTGCCAGCAGTTTGACTCCTGGAAACACCATATATTTT. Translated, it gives CASSLTPGNTIYF.

In DNA, the CDR3 is TGTGCCAGCAGCCCGGACAGGAACTATGGCTACACCTTC. Translation: CASSPDRNYGYTF. The rearrangement joins TRBV5-4 to TRBJ1-2, with TRBD1 matching 7 bases. CDR1 and CDR2 (germline): SGHNT, YYREEE (reference sequence). J lost 2 bases, V lost 4 bases, and 2 bases had no gene match. The CDR3 extends over 13 amino acids.